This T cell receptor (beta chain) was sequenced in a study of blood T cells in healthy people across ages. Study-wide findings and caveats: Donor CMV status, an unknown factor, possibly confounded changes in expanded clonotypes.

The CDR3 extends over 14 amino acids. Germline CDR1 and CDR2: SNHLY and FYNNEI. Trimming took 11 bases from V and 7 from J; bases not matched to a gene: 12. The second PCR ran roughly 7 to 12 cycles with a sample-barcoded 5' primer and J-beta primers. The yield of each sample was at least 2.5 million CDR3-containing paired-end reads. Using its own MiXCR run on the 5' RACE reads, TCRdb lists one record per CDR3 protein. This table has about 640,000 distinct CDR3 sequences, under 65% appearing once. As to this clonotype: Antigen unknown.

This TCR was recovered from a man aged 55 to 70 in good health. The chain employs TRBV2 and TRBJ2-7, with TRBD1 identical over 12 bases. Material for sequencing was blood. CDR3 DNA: TGTGCCTCTGGAGGGGACAGGGGGCTTGGGGAGCAGTACTTC. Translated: CASGGDRGLGEQYF.